One TCR beta chain is described in this entry. The data are from a study of T cell changes during pregnancy in multiple sclerosis. This CDR3 has 13 residues. In germline, CDR1 is MDHEN, CDR2 SYDVKM. With 6 bases clipped from V and 7 bases from J, the junction kept 9 bases outside the gene matches. Clones were read by immunoSEQ multiplex PCR, and TCRdb kept only the in-frame ones, dropping some. Found here are over 50,000 clones, around 93% of them singletons; the top ten hold under 2.5%. V gene TRBV28 combines with J gene TRBJ2-7; TRBD1 matches at 7 bases. Sample: peripheral blood, taken in the first trimester of pregnancy. The origin of this receptor is a female donor with multiple sclerosis, enrolled in a pregnancy study. The CDR3 DNA reads TGTGCCAGCAGCAAGAGAACCAGGGGGGAGCAGTACTTC. Protein sequence: CASSKRTRGEQYF.